These 27 T cell receptor beta chains came from one sample sequenced in a study of regulatory T cells in long-lasting Graves disease. Time point indicated: newly diagnosed GD, antithyroid drugs for less than 3 months. TCR sequences were obtained from RNA taken from PBMCs. Investigators prepared the TCR beta libraries by applying iRepertoire HTBI primers and Arm-PCR of CDR3 regions. TCRdb ran MiXCR on the multiplex PCR reads and lists one entry per CDR3 protein. The sample has about 540,000 distinct CDR3 sequences, approximately 13% seen once; the top ten hold roughly a tenth. A further study also used this sample, focusing on T cells in Graves' hyperthyroidism and ophthalmopathy.

The source material was peripheral blood mononuclear cells (PBMCs), sampled at new diagnosis, from a patient treated with antithyroid drugs. Every receptor here comes from a man aged 30 to 39 with Graves disease.

The J gene is TRBJ1-5, the V gene TRBV25-1; D might be TRBD1 (6 bases). Germline lookup yields CDR1 MGHDK and CDR2 SYGVNS. V lost 1 base and J 6 bases, leaving 10 bases between the germline ends. The CDR3 is 14 residues long. This CDR3 is CASSEFMGAQPQHF. CDR3 in DNA: TGTGCCAGCAGTGAATTTATGGGGGCTCAGCCCCAGCATTTT.

There are many counts of this clonotype. This rearrangement joins TRBV6-1 to TRBJ2-7; 11 nucleotides line up with TRBD2. Germline trimming cut 3 bases from V and 0 bases from J; bases unmatched to any gene: 1. The CDR3 totals 15 residues. Germline V gene lookup returns CDR1 MNHNS and CDR2 SASEGT. CDR3 in amino acids: CASSEGLAASYEQYF. CDR3 in DNA: TGTGCCAGCAGTGAGGGACTAGCGGCCTCCTACGAGCAGTACTTC.

This clonotype was counted only a few times. The V call is TRBV5-1, the J call TRBJ2-1; TRBD2 matches 12 bases. The ends lost 5 bases at V and 9 bases at J; junction bases unmatched: 6. The germline CDR1 and CDR2 sequences are SGHRS and YFSETQ. The CDR3 contains 14 residues. DNA for the CDR3: TGCGCCAGCAGTTTGACTAGCGGGAGCCTTGAGCAGTTCTTC. Residues: CASSLTSGSLEQFF.

This clonotype came up many times. The rearrangement uses TRBV9 and TRBJ2-7; TRBD1 agrees at 9 bases. V trimming: 0 bases; J trimming: 5 bases; junction bases outside the gene matches: 9. The CDR3 totals 16 residues. Looked up from germline, CDR1 is SGDLS and CDR2 is YYNGEE. The CDR3: CASSVDLGTGLNEQYF. In DNA form, the CDR3 reads TGTGCCAGCAGCGTAGACCTCGGGACAGGGTTGAACGAGCAGTACTTC.

On this clonotype itself: This could be a read error, since a much larger clone is one nucleotide away. This likely comes from a read error, as the CDR3 has no conserved phenylalanine or tryptophan at its end. This chain uses TRBV18 with TRBJ1-1, with 7 nucleotides matching TRBD1. CDR1 is KGHSH, CDR2 LQKENI, per germline. The CDR3 is 11 residues long. The V gene end was trimmed by 3 bases and the J gene end by 8 bases; junction bases not matched to a gene: 0. The CDR3 bases are TGTGCCAGCTCACCGGACAGGGAAGCTTTCTCT. Translating gives CASSPDREAFS.

This clonotype came up many times. The V call is TRBV2, the J call TRBJ2-1, with D possibly matching TRBD2 (5 bases). V gave up 3 bases and J gave up 2 bases, with 5 bases separating them. The CDR3 has 13 residues. Per germline, CDR1 SNHLY and CDR2 FYNNEI. DNA of the CDR3: TGTGCCAGCAGTGAGACTACCTACAATGAGCAGTTCTTC. Its protein product is CASSETTYNEQFF.

At least ten counts were recorded for this clonotype. The chain combines TRBV24-1 with TRBJ2-3; tentative D call: TRBD1 (5 bases). Looked up from germline, CDR1 is KGHDR and CDR2 is SFDVKD. V lost 3 bases and J lost 2, with 17 bases in between. CDR3 length: 17 residues. CDR3 nucleotides: TGTGCCACCAGTGATAACCGGGCAGGGCAGGACACAGATACGCAGTATTTT. Its protein product is CATSDNRAGQDTDTQYF.

The chain employs TRBV3-1 and TRBJ2-3, with TRBD2 matching 11 bases. The V and J ends lost 4 bases and 8 bases, in that order; junction bases with no gene match: 8. CDR3 length: 15 residues. The V gene's germline CDR1 is LGHDT and CDR2 YNNKEL (reference sequence). The CDR3 DNA is TGTGCCAGCAGCCCCCCACTAGCGGGAGAGCGTACGCAGTATTTT. It yields the protein CASSPPLAGERTQYF.

This chain links TRBV9 with TRBJ2-5; D unclear. The germline CDR1 and CDR2 sequences are SGDLS and YYNGEE. This CDR3 has 15 residues. Trimming shortened V by 0 bases and J by 2 bases, and 11 bases separated the two germline ends. Here the CDR3 DNA reads TGTGCCAGCAGCGTAGAGCCCCGCAATCAAGAGACCCAGTACTTC. It translates to CASSVEPRNQETQYF. Full variable domain (missing parts from reference TRBV9 and TRBJ2-5): DSGVTQTPKHLITATGQRVTLRCSPRSGDLSVYWYQQSLDQGLQFLIQYYNGEERAKGNILERFSAQQFPDLHSELNLSSLELGDSALYFCASSVEPRNQETQYFGPGTRLLVL.

This clonotype was counted a few times. The junction departs from germline at one end; a sequencing error may be responsible. The rearrangement links TRBV2 to TRBJ1-1; D unclear. From germline, CDR1 is SNHLY and CDR2 FYNNEI. This CDR3 region has 15 residues. Written as DNA, the CDR3 is TGTGCCGGCAGTGCGCGACAAATCTTGAACACTGAAGCTTTCTTT. This translates into CAGSARQILNTEAFF.

This clonotype was seen many times. The chain is built from TRBV28 and TRBJ1-4; D uncertain. Per germline, CDR1 MDHEN and CDR2 SYDVKM. The CDR3 runs to 13 residues. Trimming pared 3 bases from V and 5 bases from J, leaving 7 bases between. In nucleotides, the CDR3 is TGTGCCAGCAGTTTCGCCGGGAATGAAAAACTGTTTTTT. Translated, it gives CASSFAGNEKLFF.

The rearrangement links TRBV7-2 to TRBJ2-7; 7 nucleotides align to TRBD1. The V segment lost 2 bases and the J segment 5 bases; nucleotides outside the gene matches: 6. Germline CDR1 is SGHTA and CDR2 is FQGNSA. The CDR3 sequence is 14 residues long. The CDR3, as DNA: TGTGCCAGCAGCTTATGGGACAGCCAACACGAGCAGTACTTC. Translated: CASSLWDSQHEQYF.

This clonotype has at least ten counts. The chain is built from TRBV18 and TRBJ2-7; 8 bases match TRBD2. The CDR3 consists of 14 residues. V was clipped by 3 bases and J by 2 bases; unmatched bases: 3. Germline lookup yields CDR1 KGHSH and CDR2 LQKENI. This CDR3 reads CASSPEAGAYEQYF. As DNA, the CDR3 is TGTGCCAGCTCACCCGAAGCGGGGGCCTACGAGCAGTACTTC.

On this clonotype itself: This may arise from a read error, as a much more abundant clone is one base away. The V gene is TRBV29-1, the J gene TRBJ2-1; the D gene could be TRBD1 or TRBD2 (5 bases each). Germline assignment: CDR1 SQVTM and CDR2 ANQGSEA. The CDR3 is 11 amino acids. With 4 bases removed from V and 8 bases from J, the gap between germline ends came to 9 bases. The CDR3 region has the DNA TGCAGCGTTGGGGACCGGGATGAGCAGTTCTTC. Translation gives CSVGDRDEQFF.

Many counts were recorded for this clonotype. The gene calls are TRBV12-3 or TRBV12-4 and TRBJ1-3; D remains ambiguous. Deletions cut 0 bases from V and 4 bases from J, with 4 bases between. The CDR3 covers 13 residues. DNA of the CDR3: TGTGCCAGCAGTTTAGCGGGGGGAAACACCATATATTTT. It encodes CASSLAGGNTIYF.

The chain uses TRBV19 and TRBJ2-6; D assignment may be TRBD1 or TRBD2 (5 bases each). The CDR3 contains 16 residues. Germline assignment: CDR1 LNHDA and CDR2 SQIVND (reference sequence). V was trimmed by 4 bases and J by 2 bases, leaving 12 bases between them. This CDR3 is CASSRGVGAGANVLTF. CDR3 coding DNA: TGTGCCAGTAGTAGGGGTGTGGGGGCTGGGGCCAACGTCCTGACTTTC.

This clonotype occurred many times. The J gene is TRBJ2-2, the V gene TRBV30; D could derive from TRBD1 or TRBD2 (5 bases each). Germline lookup yields CDR1 GTSNPN and CDR2 SVGIG (reference sequence). The V and J ends lost 0 bases and 5 bases respectively, with 16 bases between them. The CDR3 runs 16 residues. The CDR3 reads CAWSVSGLVGTGELFF. CDR3 in DNA: TGTGCCTGGAGTGTGTCGGGGCTCGTGGGGACCGGGGAGCTGTTTTTT.

This clonotype came up a few times. A much larger clonotype is one base distant, so this may be a read error. CDR3 loop: CANSLGLRERTEAFF. As DNA, the CDR3 is TGCGCCAACAGCTTGGGGCTCAGGGAGAGGACTGAAGCTTTCTTT. The chain links TRBV5-1 to TRBJ1-1, with D possibly matching TRBD1 (5 bases). The CDR3 extends over 15 amino acids. Germline assignment: CDR1 SGHRS and CDR2 YFSETQ.

This clonotype has a count of ten or more. The chain links TRBV28 to TRBJ1-1; D is uncertain. V shed 4 bases and J shed 1 base, with 10 bases lying between them. CDR1 and CDR2 (germline): MDHEN, SYDVKM. The CDR3 runs 14 residues. The CDR3 DNA reads as TGTGCCAGCAGTTCATCCGGGAGGAACACTGAAGCTTTCTTT. Its protein is CASSSSGRNTEAFF.

A word on this clonotype: The junction does not match germline at one end; this may be a read error. The V gene is TRBV18, the J gene TRBJ2-7; D is perhaps TRBD2 (6 bases). This CDR3 has 14 amino acids. Germline-derived CDR1 and CDR2 are KGHSH and LQKENI. The CDR3 reads CASSPHRDSHEQYF. For the CDR3, the DNA is TGTGCCAGCTCGCCACACCGGGACTCCCACGAGCAGTACTTC.

The sample holds many counts of this clonotype. CDR3: CASAGHRGEQYF. The CDR3 DNA follows: TGTGCCAGCGCAGGGCACCGTGGGGAGCAGTACTTC. V is TRBV2 and J is TRBJ2-7; the D gene is possibly TRBD1 (5 bases). This CDR3 contains 12 residues. V shed 8 bases and J shed 7 bases, with 15 bases lying between them. Germline V gene data show CDR1 as SNHLY and CDR2 as FYNNEI.

This clonotype was seen repeatedly, ten times or more. This sequence joins TRBV6-1 and TRBJ2-7, with 7 positions matching TRBD2. Germline V gene sequence: CDR1 MNHNS, CDR2 SASEGT. CDR3 length equals 12 residues. The V segment lost 8 bases and the J segment 4 bases; nucleotides outside the gene matches: 5. For the CDR3, the DNA is TGTGCCAGCGCTTCGGGGGGATACGAGCAGTACTTC. Amino acid sequence: CASASGGYEQYF.

At least ten counts were recorded for this clonotype. The chain links TRBV20-1 to TRBJ2-7; 10 bases fit TRBD2. This CDR3 contains 14 residues. Germline CDR1 and CDR2: DFQATT and SNEGSKA (reference sequence). The ends lost 5 bases at V and 5 bases at J; junction bases unmatched: 9. CDR3 sequence reads: CSAPLAGESHEQYF. In DNA form, the CDR3 reads TGCAGTGCTCCGCTAGCGGGAGAGTCCCACGAGCAGTACTTC.

This clonotype was seen repeatedly, ten times or more. The V gene is TRBV30, the J gene TRBJ1-2; D gene uncertain. This CDR3 has 12 amino acids. The V gene lost 2 bases and the J gene lost 6 bases, with 10 bases spanning the gap. Germline V CDR1 and CDR2: GTSNPN, SVGIG (reference sequence). Here the CDR3 reads CAWSSKTDGYTF. The CDR3 bases are TGTGCCTGGAGTTCCAAAACTGATGGCTACACCTTC.

This clonotype was counted only a few times. A much larger clone is a single base away; this may be a read error. No conserved phenylalanine or tryptophan ends this CDR3, so it is likely a read error. This chain uses TRBV29-1 with TRBJ2-5; TRBD2 matches at 12 bases. Germline CDR1 reads SQVTM; CDR2 reads ANQGSEA. The CDR3 has 17 amino acids. The V gene end was trimmed by 6 bases and the J gene end by 4 bases; junction bases not matched to a gene: 15. The CDR3 region is CSVASGLAGKVRETQYS. In DNA form, the CDR3 reads TGCAGCGTCGCCTCCGGACTAGCGGGGAAAGTGAGAGAGACCCAGTACTCC.

This clonotype was detected only a few times. This chain links TRBV3-1 with TRBJ1-4; D is possibly TRBD1 (6 bases). CDR1 is LGHDT and CDR2 is YNNKEL in the germline V gene (reference sequence). The ends were cut back, 7 bases at V and 5 bases at J, with 14 bases in the middle. There are 14 residues in the CDR3. In nucleotides, the CDR3 is TGTGCCAGCACCGGACAGAATACGAATGAAAAACTGTTTTTT. It encodes CASTGQNTNEKLFF.

There are a few counts of this clonotype. The CDR3 DNA reads as TGTGCCAGCAGGGGGGTAGCGGGAGGGCCGTACGAGCAGTACTTC. It is translated as CASRGVAGGPYEQYF. The chain joins TRBV6-1 to TRBJ2-7; TRBD2 aligns across 11 bases. The V gene end was trimmed by 6 bases and the J gene end by 4 bases; junction bases not matched to a gene: 8. The CDR3 is made up of 15 amino acids. Germline CDR1 and CDR2: MNHNS and SASEGT.